This T cell receptor (beta chain) was found in a study of T cell responses to AZD1222 COVID-19 vaccine (dated by TCRdb to the early 2020s). For context, the study as a whole: AZD1222 recipients with second doses at about 4 weeks or about 12 weeks were pooled, because spike-specific TCR depth and breadth did not differ between schedules. TCR sequencing covered 233 trial participants: 207 given two doses of AZD1222 and 26 given two doses of MenACWY control vaccine. Trial participants were enrolled into age subgroups of 18-55, 56-69 and 70-plus years, which contained 148, 28 and 57 TCR-sequenced participants, respectively. Overall results and qualifications from the work: Conclusions about previously exposed vaccinees are limited because only 6 or 7 AZD1222 recipients were SARS-CoV-2 seropositive at baseline. After two AZD1222 doses, spike-specific TCR breadth and depth were significantly higher than at day 0 and than in MenACWY recipients. Because no day 14 peak-response samples were available, the repertoires could be characterized only after the peak T cell response. The vaccine-associated CD4 TCRs covered the entire spike protein, and the dominant responses fell in regions 160-218 and 743-854. Participants were mostly white British, with more females than males. The authors suggested clonal diversity may have been underestimated. Reportedly, close to half of the unique spike-specific TCRs recognized epitopes lying outside the regions that are mutated in the B.1.351 and B.1.1.7 variants. In the small 56-69-year group, the increase in depth fell short of significance, most likely because of low power.

The trim is 8 bases for V and 0 bases for J, with a gap of 14 bases between the germline ends. The CDR3 has 16 amino acids, counting the end cysteine and phenylalanine. CDR3 DNA is the only sequence kept; it has 48 bases, read in frame from the first base. Reading the germline V gene gives CDR1 MDHEN and CDR2 SYDVKM. This clone was counted once. Its antigen target is currently unknown. Base qualities are missing; no much larger clone stands one base away. The CDR3 regions of human TCRbeta chains were analyzed by immunosequencing. The source study handled its data this way. TCRs in the repertoires were compared against a reference library of SARS-CoV-2-specific TCRs that had been generated with the MIRA antigen-specificity platform. Breadth was defined as the fraction of unique TCRs that were SARS-CoV-2-associated, and depth was defined as the fraction of total T cells that were SARS-CoV-2-associated. Each spike-specific TCR was assigned to its reactive spike region and to a CD4 or CD8 class using the MIRA data. Log10-transformed breadth and depth values were compared by one-way ANOVA with Sidak's multiple comparisons tests. TCRdb re-hosts the immuneACCESS table, in-frame sequences only. Its copies lack some clones; in the studies checked, an unresolved V gene accounts for under half of them, and the cause for the rest is not known. V, J and clone size reflect that table, while D and trimming were determined from the DNA. The sample contains more than 95,000 clones, roughly 90% of them found a single time. The ten largest make up 4.2% of the sample.

This sample's time point label indicates: baseline before first vaccination. Vaccinee samples were obtained from the UK trials COV001 and COV002, which included a single-blind randomized controlled phase 2/3 trial of AZD1222 (ChAdOx1 nCoV-19) in healthy adults. For TCRbeta chain sequencing, PBMC samples were collected from trial participants at day 0 and at day 28 after the second dose. This clonotype was obtained from an adult in good health. The sample here was peripheral blood, taken on day 0 of AZD1222 vaccination. The rearrangement joined TRBV28 to TRBJ1-6, with no confident D gene call. The DNA sequence is as follows: TGTGCCAGCCTACGGGAAGCGAGCTCCTATAATTCACCCCTCCACTTT. The encoded protein is CASLREASSYNSPLHF.